Listed here are 4 T cell receptor beta chains from one sample, sequenced in a study of glioma-infiltrating T cells after dendritic cell vaccination. Sequencing was performed with immunoSEQ multiplex PCR; in TCRdb, only in-frame clones are kept and a portion is missing. The data show 95,000 to 110,000 clones, around 81% seen once. Specimen: blood, collected before dendritic cell vaccination. Receptors originate from a human donor with glioblastoma.

V and J are TRBV11-3 and TRBJ2-5; TRBD1 might be the D (6 bases). V lost 3 bases to trimming and J lost 5 bases, with 10 bases between them. The CDR3 is 13 residues long. Germline loops: CDR1 SGHNT, CDR2 YENEEA. The CDR3 loop is CASSFRGLETQYF. The CDR3 nucleotides read TGTGCCAGCAGCTTCAGGGGCCTGGAGACCCAGTACTTC.

J is TRBJ1-1 and V is TRBV6-6; TRBD1 agrees at 8 bases. In germline, CDR1 is MNHNY, CDR2 SVGAGI (reference sequence). V shed 5 bases, J shed 5 bases, and the junction held 7 bases outside the gene matches. The CDR3 consists of 14 residues. CDR3: CASSTGGGWTEAFF. The CDR3 DNA follows: TGTGCCAGCAGTACAGGGGGAGGATGGACTGAAGCTTTCTTT.

The V gene is TRBV7-9, the J gene TRBJ1-2; the match to TRBD1 covers 7 bases. CDR1 is SEHNR and CDR2 is FQNEAQ in the germline V gene (reference sequence). The CDR3 is made up of 15 amino acids. The ends lost 5 bases at V and 3 bases at J; junction bases unmatched: 9. The CDR3 DNA sequence: TGTGCCAGCAGCGGAGGGACAGCCTATTACTATGGCTACACCTTC. Translating it yields CASSGGTAYYYGYTF.

The gene calls are TRBV4-3 and TRBJ2-6; 7 nucleotides align to TRBD1. CDR1 and CDR2 (germline): LGHNA, YSLEER. The CDR3 is 18 amino acids. With V trimmed by 0 bases and J by 2 bases, 7 bases remained unmatched. CDR3 sequence (DNA): TGCGCCAGCAGCCAAGATCCCCATACAGGGGCTGGGGCCAACGTCCTGACTTTC. Amino acids: CASSQDPHTGAGANVLTF.